What follows is one TCR beta chain and its context. What it recognizes is unknown. This sample is drawn from a study of immune evolution from preneoplasia to lung adenocarcinoma. The study, taken as a whole, reports: Top clone frequencies peaked in normal lung, apparently declining through invasive adenocarcinoma. Compared with EGFR-mutant or double wild-type lesions, KRAS-mutant nodules were more clonal. Later-stage lesions appeared to have more T cells, more diversity, less clonality.

This table comes from immunoSEQ multiplex PCR, and its TCRdb copy is limited to in-frame clones, with some not included. The repertoire holds 9,300 or so clones, with over 80% as singletons. Histologic diagnosis was independently verified by two lung pathologists. This CDR3 comprises 15 residues. CDR1 SGHDN and CDR2 FVKESK come from the germline V gene. V lost 0 bases and J lost 4, with 11 bases in between. This receptor was identified in a donor of 70 years or more with lung adenocarcinoma. Sample: FFPE minimally invasive lung adenocarcinoma tissue. V is TRBV14 and J is TRBJ2-3; D is perhaps TRBD1 (5 bases). CDR3 DNA sequence: TGTGCCAGCAGCCAAGATTTAGGGGAAGCAGATACGCAGTATTTT. Amino acids: CASSQDLGEADTQYF.